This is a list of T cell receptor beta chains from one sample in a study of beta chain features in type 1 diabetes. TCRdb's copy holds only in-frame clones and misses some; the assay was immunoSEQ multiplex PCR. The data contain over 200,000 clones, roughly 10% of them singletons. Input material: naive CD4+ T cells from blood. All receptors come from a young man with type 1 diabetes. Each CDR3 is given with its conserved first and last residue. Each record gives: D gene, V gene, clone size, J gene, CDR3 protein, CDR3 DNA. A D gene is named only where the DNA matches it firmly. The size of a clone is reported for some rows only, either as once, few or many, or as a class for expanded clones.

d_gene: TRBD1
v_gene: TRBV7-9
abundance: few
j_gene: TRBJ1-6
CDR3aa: CASRPQGAGSPLHF
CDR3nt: TGTGCCAGCAGACCACAGGGGGCCGGTTCACCCCTCCACTTT

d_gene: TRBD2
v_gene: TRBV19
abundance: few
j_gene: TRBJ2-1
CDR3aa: CASRGKLAGALYNEQFF
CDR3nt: TGTGCCAGCAGGGGGAAACTAGCGGGGGCCCTCTACAATGAGCAGTTCTTC

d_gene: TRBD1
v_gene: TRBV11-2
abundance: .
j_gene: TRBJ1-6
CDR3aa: CASSWGTGVSPLHF
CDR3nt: TGTGCCAGCAGCTGGGGGACAGGGGTTTCACCCCTCCACTTT

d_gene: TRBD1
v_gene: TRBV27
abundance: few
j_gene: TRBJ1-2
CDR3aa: CATADREGYTF
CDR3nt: TGTGCCACCGCCGACAGGGAAGGCTACACCTTC

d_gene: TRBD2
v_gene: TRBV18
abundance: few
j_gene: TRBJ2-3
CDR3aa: CASSRDVLAGGDTQYF
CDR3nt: TGTGCCAGCTCGAGGGATGTACTAGCGGGGGGAGATACGCAGTATTTT

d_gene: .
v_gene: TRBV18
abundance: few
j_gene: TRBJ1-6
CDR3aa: CASSPPGRGTLHF
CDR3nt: TGTGCCAGCTCACCACCGGGCAGGGGCACCCTCCACTTT

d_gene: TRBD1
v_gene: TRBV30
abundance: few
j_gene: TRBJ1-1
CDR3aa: CAWSRGTGLSQRRNTEAFF
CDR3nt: TGTGCCTGGAGTAGGGGGACAGGGCTATCCCAGAGGAGGAACACTGAAGCTTTCTTT

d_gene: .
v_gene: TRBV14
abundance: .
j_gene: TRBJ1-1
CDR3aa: CASSQGGENTEAFF
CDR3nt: TGTGCCAGCAGCCAAGGGGGCGAGAACACTGAAGCTTTCTTT

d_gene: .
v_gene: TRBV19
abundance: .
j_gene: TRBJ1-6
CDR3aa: CASSPDSSYNSPLHF
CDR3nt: TGTGCCAGTAGTCCAGACAGCTCCTATAATTCACCCCTCCACTTT

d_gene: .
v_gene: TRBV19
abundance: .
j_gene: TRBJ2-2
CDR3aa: CASSYITGELFF
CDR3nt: TGTGCCAGTAGTTATATCACCGGGGAGCTGTTTTTT

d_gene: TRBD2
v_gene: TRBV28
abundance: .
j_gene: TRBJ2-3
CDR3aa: CASRGGGTDTQYF
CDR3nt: TGTGCCAGCAGGGGCGGGGGGACAGATACGCAGTATTTT

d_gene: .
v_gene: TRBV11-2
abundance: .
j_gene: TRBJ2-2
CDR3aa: CASSPRVNTGELFF
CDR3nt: TGTGCCAGCAGCCCACGGGTCAACACCGGGGAGCTGTTTTTT

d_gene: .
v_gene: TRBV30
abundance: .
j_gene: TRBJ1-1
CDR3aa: CAWSRIGEAFF
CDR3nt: TGTGCCTGGAGTAGGATCGGGGAAGCTTTCTTT

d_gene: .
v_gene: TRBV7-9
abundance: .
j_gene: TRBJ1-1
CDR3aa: CASEPGDSPRRGAFF
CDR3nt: TGTGCCAGCGAGCCCGGGGATAGCCCTCGAAGAGGAGCTTTCTTT

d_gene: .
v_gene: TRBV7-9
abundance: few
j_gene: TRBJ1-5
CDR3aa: CASNLQGIRGNQPQHF
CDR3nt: TGTGCCAGCAACTTACAAGGAATCAGGGGCAATCAGCCCCAGCATTTT

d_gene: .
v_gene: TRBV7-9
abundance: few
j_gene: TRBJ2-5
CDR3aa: CASSLADRSSVQETQYF
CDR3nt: TGTGCCAGCAGCTTAGCTGACAGATCGTCAGTCCAAGAGACCCAGTACTTC

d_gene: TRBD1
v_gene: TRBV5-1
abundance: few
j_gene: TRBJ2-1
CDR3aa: CASSSRTGVTYNEQFF
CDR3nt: TGCGCCAGCAGCTCCCGGACAGGGGTGACCTACAATGAGCAGTTCTTC

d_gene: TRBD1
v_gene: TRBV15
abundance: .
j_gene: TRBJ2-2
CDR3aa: CATGPDRVRTGELFF
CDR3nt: TGTGCCACCGGACCGGACAGGGTGCGCACCGGGGAGCTGTTTTTT

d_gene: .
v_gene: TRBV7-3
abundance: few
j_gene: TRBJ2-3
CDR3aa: CASSPTPADTQYF
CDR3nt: TGTGCCAGCAGCCCCACTCCGGCAGATACGCAGTATTTT

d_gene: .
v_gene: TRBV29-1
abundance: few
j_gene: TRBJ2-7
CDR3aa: CSGGQGGSYEQYF
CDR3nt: TGCAGCGGAGGACAGGGAGGGTCCTACGAGCAGTACTTC

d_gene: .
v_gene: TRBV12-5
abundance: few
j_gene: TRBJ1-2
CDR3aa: CASGGGLYGYTF
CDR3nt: TGTGCTAGTGGTGGGGGCCTCTATGGCTACACCTTC

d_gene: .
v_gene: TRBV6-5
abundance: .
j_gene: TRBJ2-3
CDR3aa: CASRGGPTDTQYF
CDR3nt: TGTGCCAGCAGGGGGGGGCCCACAGATACGCAGTATTTT

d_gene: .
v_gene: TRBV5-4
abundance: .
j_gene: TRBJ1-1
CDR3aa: CASTIGGPNTEAFF
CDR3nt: TGTGCCAGCACAATTGGGGGCCCGAACACTGAAGCTTTCTTT

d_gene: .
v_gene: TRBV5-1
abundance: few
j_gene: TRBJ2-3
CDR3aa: CASSLDISTDTQYF
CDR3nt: TGCGCCAGCAGCTTGGACATCAGCACAGATACGCAGTATTTT

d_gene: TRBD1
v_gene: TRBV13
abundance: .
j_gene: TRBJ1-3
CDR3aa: CASSLRGRSGNTIYF
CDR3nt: TGTGCCAGCAGCTTAAGGGGGCGCTCTGGAAACACCATATATTTT

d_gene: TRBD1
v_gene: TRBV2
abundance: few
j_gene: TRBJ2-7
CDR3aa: CASIPGQGTYEQYF
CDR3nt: TGTGCCAGCATCCCGGGACAGGGAACCTACGAGCAGTACTTC

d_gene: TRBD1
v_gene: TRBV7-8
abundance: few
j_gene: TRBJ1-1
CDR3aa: CASSRDRGKAFF
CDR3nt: TGTGCCAGCAGCCGGGACAGGGGCAAAGCTTTCTTT

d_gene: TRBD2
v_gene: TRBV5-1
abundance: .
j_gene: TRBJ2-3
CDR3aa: CASSIRGSGGPTDTQYF
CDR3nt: TGCGCCAGCAGCATCCGTGGTAGCGGGGGGCCCACAGATACGCAGTATTTT

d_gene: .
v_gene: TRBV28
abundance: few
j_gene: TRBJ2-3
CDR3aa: CASSFPEADTQYF
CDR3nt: TGTGCCAGCAGTTTCCCAGAGGCCGATACGCAGTATTTT

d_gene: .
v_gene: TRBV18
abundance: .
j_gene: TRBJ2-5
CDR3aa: CASSFGASETQYF
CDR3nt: TGTGCCAGCTCATTCGGTGCAAGCGAGACCCAGTACTTC

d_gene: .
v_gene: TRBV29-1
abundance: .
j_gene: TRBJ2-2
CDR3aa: CSVVRTPNTGELFF
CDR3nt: TGCAGCGTTGTGAGGACACCGAACACCGGGGAGCTGTTTTTT

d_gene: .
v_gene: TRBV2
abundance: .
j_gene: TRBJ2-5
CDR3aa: CASSAHRGTETQYF
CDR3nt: TGTGCCAGCAGTGCCCACCGGGGGACGGAGACCCAGTACTTC

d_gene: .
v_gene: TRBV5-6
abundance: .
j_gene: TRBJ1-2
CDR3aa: CASSLLAGPNYGYTF
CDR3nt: TGTGCCAGCAGCTTATTGGCAGGGCCTAACTATGGCTACACCTTC

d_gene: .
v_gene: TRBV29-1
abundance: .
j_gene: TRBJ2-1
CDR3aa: CSTQENEQFF
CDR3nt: TGCAGCACACAGGAAAATGAGCAGTTCTTC

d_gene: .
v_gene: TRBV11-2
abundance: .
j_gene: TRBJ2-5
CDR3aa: CASSLDAGETQYF
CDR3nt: TGTGCCAGCAGCTTAGATGCGGGAGAGACCCAGTACTTC